This T cell receptor beta chain appears in the sequencing data of a study of shared clonotypes between healthy human individuals. Some clones are missing from TCRdb's copy, which holds only in-frame ones; the method was immunoSEQ multiplex PCR. This sample has 1,500,000 or so clones; 95% to 97% occur once, and the top ten carry over 1%. Germline assignment: CDR1 SGHKS and CDR2 YYEKEE (reference sequence). The V segment lost 5 bases and the J segment 4 bases; nucleotides outside the gene matches: 9. The CDR3 sequence is 16 residues long. The clonotype originates from a man in his thirties or forties in good health. Source material: naive CD4+ T cells sorted from blood. This sample's subset: CD45RA+ positively selected. The V gene is TRBV5-5, the J gene TRBJ2-3, with 11 bases aligning to TRBD2. CDR3: CASSYLAGGAADTQYF. CDR3 coding DNA: TGTGCCAGCAGTTACTTAGCGGGAGGGGCGGCAGATACGCAGTATTTT.